This paragraph covers one T cell receptor beta chain sequence. These data originate in a study of blood T cell repertoires in COVID-19. Study overall: Sites across the United States, Italy and Spain contributed samples from acute and convalescent COVID-19. Sources were T cells, B-cell-depleted T cells, or PBMCs; the material itself was cDNA or gDNA.

Per the authors' pipeline: Counts of nucleated cells, estimated from reference gene primer amplification, were obtained. Sequenced by immunoSEQ multiplex PCR; TCRdb stores in-frame clones only, minus some. V, J and clone size reflect that table, while D and trimming were determined from the DNA. There are 250,000 to 300,000 clones in the sample; 80% to 90% occur only once, and approximately 9.9% lies in the top ten. Germline-derived CDR1 and CDR2 are KGHSH and LQKENI. The CDR3 extends over 15 amino acids. Unmatched junction bases numbered 10, after V lost 4 bases and J lost 5 bases. The sequence was collected from a woman in her seventies with acute or convalescent COVID-19. J is TRBJ2-5 and V is TRBV18, with 7 bases matching TRBD1. Sequences were obtained from peripheral blood. The CDR3 DNA reads TGTGCCAGCTCACGAGAGACAGGGCGGTGGGAGACCCAGTACTTC. Amino acids: CASSRETGRWETQYF.